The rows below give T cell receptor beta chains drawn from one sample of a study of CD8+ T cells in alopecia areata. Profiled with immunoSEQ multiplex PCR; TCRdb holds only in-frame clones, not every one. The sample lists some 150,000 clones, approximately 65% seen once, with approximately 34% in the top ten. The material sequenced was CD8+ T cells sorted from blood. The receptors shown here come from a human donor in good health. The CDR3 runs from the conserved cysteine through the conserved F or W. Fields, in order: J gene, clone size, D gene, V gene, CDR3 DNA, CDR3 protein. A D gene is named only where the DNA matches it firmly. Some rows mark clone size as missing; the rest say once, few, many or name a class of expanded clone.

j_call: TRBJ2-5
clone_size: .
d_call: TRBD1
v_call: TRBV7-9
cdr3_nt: TGTGCCAGCAGTTCAACTCCCGGACAGGAGGAGACCCAGTACTTC
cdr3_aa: CASSSTPGQEETQYF

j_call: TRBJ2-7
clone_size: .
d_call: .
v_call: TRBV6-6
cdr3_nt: TGTGCCAGCAGTTACTCAAGGGGCAGCTACGAGCAGTACTTC
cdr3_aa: CASSYSRGSYEQYF

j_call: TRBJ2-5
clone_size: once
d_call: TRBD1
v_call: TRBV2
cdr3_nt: TGTGCCAGCAGTGAAAGACAGGGGATTGGAGAGACCCAGTACTTC
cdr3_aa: CASSERQGIGETQYF

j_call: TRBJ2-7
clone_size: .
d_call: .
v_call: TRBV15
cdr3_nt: TGTGCCACCAGCAGAGATCGTGCAGGAATCTACGAGCAGTACTTC
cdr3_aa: CATSRDRAGIYEQYF

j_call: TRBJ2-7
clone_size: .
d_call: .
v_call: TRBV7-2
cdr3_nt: TGTGCCAGCAGCTTAGCAGGGAATCGCTACGAGCAGTACTTC
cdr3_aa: CASSLAGNRYEQYF

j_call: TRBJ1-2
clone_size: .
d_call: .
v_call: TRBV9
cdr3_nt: TGTGCCAGCAGAGAGTTGGCGGGCTACACCTTC
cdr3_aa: CASRELAGYTF

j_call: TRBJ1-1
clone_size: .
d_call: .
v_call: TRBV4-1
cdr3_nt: TGCGCCAGCAGCCAAGCAGGCGCAGGGCTCACTGAAGCTTTCTTT
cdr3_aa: CASSQAGAGLTEAFF

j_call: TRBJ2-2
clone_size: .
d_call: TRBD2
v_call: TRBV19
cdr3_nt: TGTGCCAGTAGTATACTCCCGGGACTAGACCTCACCGGGGAGCTGTTTTTT
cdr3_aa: CASSILPGLDLTGELFF

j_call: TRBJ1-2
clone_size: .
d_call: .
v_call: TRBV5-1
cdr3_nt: TGCGCCAGCAGCTTGGGTGGGAGCGGCTACACCTTC
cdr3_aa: CASSLGGSGYTF

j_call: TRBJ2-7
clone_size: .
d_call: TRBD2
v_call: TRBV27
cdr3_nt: TGTGCCAGCGGTTCCCGTTCAGCGGGAGTCCTGTACGAGCAGTACTTC
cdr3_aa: CASGSRSAGVLYEQYF

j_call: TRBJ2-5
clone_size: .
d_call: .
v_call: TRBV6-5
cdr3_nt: TGTGCCAGCAGTTACAACCCTGGCGGGACCCAGTACTTC
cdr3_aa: CASSYNPGGTQYF

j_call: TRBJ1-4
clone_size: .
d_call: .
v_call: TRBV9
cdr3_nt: TGTGCCAGCAGCCCAGGAAGTGGGAGGCCTAATGAAAAACTGTTTTTT
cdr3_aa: CASSPGSGRPNEKLFF

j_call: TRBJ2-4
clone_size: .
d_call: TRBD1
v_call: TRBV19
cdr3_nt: TGTGCCAGTAGCACCGGGACAGGAGGGTTAGGCAACATTCAGTACTTC
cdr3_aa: CASSTGTGGLGNIQYF

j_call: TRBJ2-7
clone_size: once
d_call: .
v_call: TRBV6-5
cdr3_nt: TGTGCCAGTAGACTAGACGAGCAGTACTTC
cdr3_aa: CASRLDEQYF

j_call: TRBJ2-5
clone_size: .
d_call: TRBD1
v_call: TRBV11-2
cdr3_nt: TGTGCCAGCAGCCCCACTTTGGACAGGGGTGCGGGGGAGACCCAGTACTTC
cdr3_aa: CASSPTLDRGAGETQYF

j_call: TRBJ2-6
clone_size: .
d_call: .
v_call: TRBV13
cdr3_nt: TGTGCCAGCAGCCCCCCAGGGAGCTCTGGGGCCAACGTCCTGACTTTC
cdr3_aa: CASSPPGSSGANVLTF

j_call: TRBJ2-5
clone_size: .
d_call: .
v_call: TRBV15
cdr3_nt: TGTGCCACCAGCAGGCTCAGGGGTATGGAGACCCAGTACTTC
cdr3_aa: CATSRLRGMETQYF

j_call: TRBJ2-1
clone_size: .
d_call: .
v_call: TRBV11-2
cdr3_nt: TGTGCCAGCCTGGACGGGGACAATGAGCAGTTCTTC
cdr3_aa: CASLDGDNEQFF

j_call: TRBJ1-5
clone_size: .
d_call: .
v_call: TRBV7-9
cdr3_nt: TGTGCCAGCAGCCCCGGAGGCAATCAGCCCCAGCATTTT
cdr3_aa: CASSPGGNQPQHF

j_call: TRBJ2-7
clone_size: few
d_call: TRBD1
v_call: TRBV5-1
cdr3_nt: TGCGCCAGCAGCTTGTTCCCTGACAGGGGTTACGAGCAGTACTTC
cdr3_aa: CASSLFPDRGYEQYF

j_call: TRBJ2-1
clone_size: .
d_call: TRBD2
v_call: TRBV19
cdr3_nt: TGTGCCAGTAGTACCAGCGGGAGCTCCTACAATGAGCAGTTCTTC
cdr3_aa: CASSTSGSSYNEQFF

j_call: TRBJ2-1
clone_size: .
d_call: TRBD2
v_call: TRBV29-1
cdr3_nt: TGCAGCGCCGCGGGAGAGGGCTCCTACAATGAGCAGTTCTTC
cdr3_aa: CSAAGEGSYNEQFF

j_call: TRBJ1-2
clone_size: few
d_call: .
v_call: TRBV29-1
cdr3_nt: TGCAGCGTTGAGGACAGTAGCTATGGCTACACCTTC
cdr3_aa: CSVEDSSYGYTF

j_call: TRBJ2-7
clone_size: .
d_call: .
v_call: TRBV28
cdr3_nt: TGTGCCAGCAGCCCGGACGGAAAATACGAGCAGTACTTC
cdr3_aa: CASSPDGKYEQYF

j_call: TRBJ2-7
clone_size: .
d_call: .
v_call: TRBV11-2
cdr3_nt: TGTGCCAGCAGCTTAATGGCAGGTTACGAGCAGTACTTC
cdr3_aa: CASSLMAGYEQYF

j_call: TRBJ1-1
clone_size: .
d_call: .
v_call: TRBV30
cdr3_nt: TGTGCCTGGAGAATGGGGAACACTGAAGCTTTCTTT
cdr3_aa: CAWRMGNTEAFF

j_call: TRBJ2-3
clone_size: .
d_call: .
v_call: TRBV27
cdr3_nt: TGTGCCAGCAGCCCTGAGGGATGGGGCACAGATACGCAGTATTTT
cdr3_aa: CASSPEGWGTDTQYF

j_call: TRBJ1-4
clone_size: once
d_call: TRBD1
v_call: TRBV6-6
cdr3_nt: TGTGCCAGCAGTTACGAGGGGACAGGAGACGAAAAACTGTTTTTT
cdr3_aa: CASSYEGTGDEKLFF